The next 4 T cell receptor beta chains were all read from a single sample in a study of response to subunit inactivated influenza vaccine. TCRdb used MiXCR to reprocess the RT-PCR reads, holding one entry per CDR3 protein. The top ten clones hold under 2.5% of a sample with hundreds of thousands of distinct CDR3 sequences, 25% of them seen once. The sample here was CD4+ T cells sorted from PBMCs, taken 4 to 6 days after vaccination. The receptors come from a man aged 50-60 years who received an inactivated influenza vaccine.

In this sample, this clonotype turned up many times. V gene TRBV5-1 combines with J gene TRBJ2-1; no reliable D call. Trimming left V 0 bases short and J 7 bases short, with 8 bases between. Germline lookup yields CDR1 SGHRS and CDR2 YFSETQ. This CDR3 has 13 amino acids. CDR3 DNA sequence: TGCGCCAGCAGCTTGGGCCTGTTTAATGAGCAGTTCTTC. This encodes CASSLGLFNEQFF.

In its sample, this clonotype was seen a few times. The chain recombines TRBV20-1 with TRBJ1-1; the match to TRBD1 covers 9 bases. CDR1 DFQATT and CDR2 SNEGSKA come from the germline V gene (reference sequence). The trim removed 3 bases at V and 3 bases at J, leaving 8 bases unmatched. The CDR3 covers 15 residues. The CDR3 DNA reads TGCAGTGCTAGGACGCTGGACAGGGGCTACACTGAAGCTTTCTTT. Its protein is CSARTLDRGYTEAFF.

This chain connects TRBV28 to TRBJ2-5; no firm D call. This CDR3 region has 12 residues. The V and J ends lost 6 bases and 4 bases respectively, with 9 bases between them. Germline loops: CDR1 MDHEN, CDR2 SYDVKM. The CDR3 DNA reads TGTGCCAGCAGAGAATCCGGAGAGACCCAGTACTTC. Its protein is CASRESGETQYF. Supplemented by reference TRBV28 and TRBJ2-5, the full variable domain reads DVKVTQSSRYLVKRTGEKVFLECVQDMDHENMFWYRQDPGLGLRLIYFSYDVKMKEKGDIPEGYSVSREKKERFSLILESASTNQTSMYLCASRESGETQYFGPGTRLLVL.

This clonotype was seen only a few times. The V gene is TRBV29-1, the J gene TRBJ2-7; maybe TRBD1 (6 bases). V gave up 6 bases and J gave up 3 bases, with 24 bases separating them. Germline V gene lookup returns CDR1 SQVTM and CDR2 ANQGSEA. There are 16 residues in the CDR3. CDR3 DNA: TGCAGCGTCACAGGGAAAGGATTTTCTTATGGCTACGAGCAGTACTTC. Its translation is CSVTGKGFSYGYEQYF.